The 22 T cell receptor beta chains given below trace back to one sample, sequenced in a study of T cells in Graves' hyperthyroidism and ophthalmopathy. RNA transcripts gave rise to amplified TCR beta CDR3 regions. First-round RT-PCR targeting the TCR CDR3 was performed with the HTBI primer set. TCRdb processed the multiplex PCR reads anew with MiXCR; each CDR3 protein has one entry. The repertoire has some 550,000 distinct CDR3 sequences, around 20% of them found once; the top ten carry roughly 29%. What was sequenced was blood. The receptors stem from a man aged 18-30 years with Graves' hyperthyroidism.

This clonotype has only a few counts. The CDR3 reads CATSREAGNTIYF. CDR3 sequence (DNA): TGTGCCACCAGCAGAGAAGCTGGAAACACCATATATTTT. The chain has TRBV15 and TRBJ1-3, with D unresolved. Trimming took 0 bases from V and 2 from J, leaving 2 bases between them. The CDR3 has 13 residues. In germline, CDR1 is LNHNV, CDR2 YYDKDF (reference sequence). Complete variable domain (other parts from reference TRBV15 and TRBJ1-3): DAMVIQNPRYQVTQFGKPVTLSCSQTLNHNVMYWYQQKSSQAPKLLFHYYDKDFNNEADTPDNFQSRRPNTSFCFLDIRSPGLGDTAMYLCATSREAGNTIYFGEGSWLTVV.

Many counts were recorded for this clonotype. The CDR3 bases are TGTGCCATCAGTGAGGGGAACACTGAAGCTTTCTTT. Amino acids: CAISEGNTEAFF. This chain joins TRBV10-3 and TRBJ1-1; D gene uncertain. Germline V gives CDR1 ENHRY, CDR2 SYGVKD. The CDR3 runs to 12 residues. V lost 2 bases to trimming and J lost 1 base, with 2 bases between them.

This clonotype has ten or more counts. V is TRBV19 and J is TRBJ1-5, with 10 bases fitting TRBD1. The CDR3 has 15 residues. After removal of 5 bases from V and 5 bases from J, the junction contained 6 bases not matched to a gene. Germline loops: CDR1 LNHDA, CDR2 SQIVND (reference sequence). Written as DNA, the CDR3 is TGTGCCAGTAGTCCCTGGGACAGGGGCGATCAGCCCCAGCATTTT. Translating gives CASSPWDRGDQPQHF.

The chain joins TRBV20-1 to TRBJ1-2, with D perhaps matching TRBD1 (6 bases). V lost 0 bases and J 6 bases, leaving 14 bases between the germline ends. CDR1 DFQATT and CDR2 SNEGSKA come from the germline V gene (reference sequence). The CDR3 covers 14 residues. The DNA of the CDR3 is TGCAGTGCTAGAGATCCGAGACAGGAAAATGGCTACACCTTC. Translating it yields CSARDPRQENGYTF.

At least ten counts were recorded for this clonotype. V gene TRBV6-1 combines with J gene TRBJ2-2, with 8 bases lining up with TRBD2. J was trimmed by 6 bases and V by 5 bases; bases with no gene match: 8. Germline CDR1 MNHNS, CDR2 SASEGT. The CDR3 runs to 15 residues. CDR3 nucleotide sequence: TGTGCCAGCAGTATAAGCGGGGGCCCCCCCGGGGAGCTGTTTTTT. This encodes CASSISGGPPGELFF.

This clonotype was counted at least ten times. The chain employs TRBV2 and TRBJ1-1, with 7 nucleotides matching TRBD1. V lost 7 bases to trimming and J lost 3 bases; unmatched junction nucleotides: 8. CDR3 length: 14 amino acids. CDR1 is SNHLY and CDR2 is FYNNEI in the germline V gene. The CDR3: CASNPQGRDTEAFF. CDR3 bases: TGTGCCAGCAACCCACAGGGGCGGGACACTGAAGCTTTCTTT.

This clonotype was seen repeatedly, ten times or more. The chain employs TRBV25-1 and TRBJ2-7; D tentatively fits TRBD1 or TRBD2 (6 bases each). Trimming cost V 4 bases and J 4 bases, with 11 bases left between them. Germline CDR1 and CDR2: MGHDK and SYGVNS. This CDR3 is 13 amino acids long. CDR3 region: CASSGKGGYEQYF. The CDR3 nucleotides read TGTGCCAGCAGTGGGAAGGGGGGATACGAGCAGTACTTC.

The V and J genes are TRBV19 and TRBJ1-2; a weak D match, TRBD1 (5 bases). This CDR3 has 16 residues. Trimming left V 6 bases short and J 0 bases short, with 17 bases between. CDR1 and CDR2 (germline): LNHDA, SQIVND (reference sequence). The CDR3 nucleotides read TGTGCCAGTAGATCACAGAGGCAGGGCGCTAACTATGGCTACACCTTC. Amino acids: CASRSQRQGANYGYTF.

The rearrangement links TRBV28 to TRBJ1-2; 12 nucleotides match TRBD1. The V segment lost 6 bases and the J segment 7 bases; nucleotides outside the gene matches: 9. Germline CDR1 MDHEN, CDR2 SYDVKM. This CDR3 has 15 residues. CDR3 sequence reads: CASRRAGQGAVGYTF. CDR3 nucleotide sequence: TGTGCCAGCAGAAGGGCGGGACAGGGGGCGGTTGGCTACACCTTC.

This clonotype was seen at least ten times. This sequence joins TRBV7-8 and TRBJ2-7; D remains ambiguous. The germline V gene has CDR1 SGHVS and CDR2 FQNEAQ. Trimming took off 3 bases at V and 2 bases at J, with 14 bases between the two ends. CDR3 length equals 15 residues. The CDR3 coding sequence is TGTGCCAGCAGCTTGGTACGATTCCCGACCTACGAGCAGTACTTC. Translation: CASSLVRFPTYEQYF.

This clonotype was found many times. V is TRBV20-1 and J is TRBJ1-5; unclear D gene. The CDR3 runs 13 residues. The germline CDR1 and CDR2 sequences are DFQATT and SNEGSKA (reference sequence). The germline V and J ends were trimmed by 3 bases and 6 bases, with 12 bases remaining between them. Written as DNA, the CDR3 is TGCAGTGCTAGGTCCGGGGTTAGTCAGCCCCAGCATTTT. Translated, it gives CSARSGVSQPQHF.

This clonotype was observed a few times. A junction end diverges from the germline sequence, so it may reflect a read error. CDR3 amino acids: CARSPLPGGQPQHF. The DNA of the CDR3 is TGTGCCCGCAGTCCCCTCCCAGGGGGCCAGCCCCAGCATTTT. V is TRBV28 and J is TRBJ1-5; TRBD1 aligns across 8 bases. The CDR3 consists of 14 residues. Germline V lookup: CDR1 MDHEN, CDR2 SYDVKM.

This clonotype came up many times. The chain recombines TRBV27 with TRBJ2-7, with 9 bases identical to TRBD1. This CDR3 is built from 14 residues. The V and J ends lost 4 bases and 5 bases, in that order; junction bases with no gene match: 6. Per the germline V gene, CDR1 is MNHEY and CDR2 is SMNVEV (reference sequence). The DNA for the CDR3 is TGTGCCAGCAGTTGGGGACAGGGTGAGCACGAGCAGTACTTC. Its translation: CASSWGQGEHEQYF.

The V and J genes are TRBV20-1 and TRBJ2-7; the match to TRBD2 covers 10 bases. Germline V gene lookup returns CDR1 DFQATT and CDR2 SNEGSKA (reference sequence). The CDR3 is 16 amino acids. V was pared by 5 bases and J by 6 bases, with 16 bases of the junction left unmatched. This CDR3 reads CSAPKGQSGGAGEQYF. The CDR3 bases are TGCAGTGCTCCGAAAGGCCAGAGCGGGGGGGCGGGCGAGCAGTACTTC.

The chain couples TRBV20-1 to TRBJ1-1; D gene uncertain. Deletions cut 2 bases from V and 1 base from J, with 5 bases between. The CDR3 is 12 amino acids. CDR1 is DFQATT, CDR2 SNEGSKA, per germline (reference sequence). The CDR3 is CSARTTNTEAFF. The CDR3 DNA reads TGCAGTGCTAGAACTACGAACACTGAAGCTTTCTTT.

This clonotype was seen many times. The chain carries TRBV6-1 and TRBJ2-7, with D tentatively TRBD1 (5 bases). Trimming took 4 bases from V and 2 from J, leaving 21 bases between them. The CDR3 contains 17 residues. The V gene's germline CDR1 is MNHNS and CDR2 SASEGT. CDR3 amino acids: CASSAPSGFRYTYEQYF. The CDR3 DNA reads TGTGCCAGCAGTGCCCCGTCAGGGTTCCGATACACCTACGAGCAGTACTTC.

The sample holds many counts of this clonotype. This CDR3 is CASSLVATGETQYF. The CDR3, as DNA: TGTGCCAGCAGTTTGGTTGCCACTGGGGAGACCCAGTACTTC. The chain employs TRBV28 and TRBJ2-5; D uncertain. This CDR3 has 14 amino acids. Trimming left V 3 bases short and J 5 bases short, with 13 bases between. Looked up from germline, CDR1 is MDHEN and CDR2 is SYDVKM.

At least ten counts were recorded for this clonotype. The chain uses TRBV6-5 and TRBJ2-5; TRBD1 aligns across 10 bases. The CDR3 totals 16 residues. Looked up from germline, CDR1 is MNHEY and CDR2 is SVGAGI. J gave up 5 bases and V 0 bases, and 6 bases lay outside the gene matches. CDR3 region: CASSYSPTGGMETQYF. The DNA for the CDR3 is TGTGCCAGCAGTTACTCACCGACAGGGGGCATGGAGACCCAGTACTTC.

This clonotype was found many times. The chain couples TRBV15 to TRBJ2-7; D unclear. V lost 1 base, J lost 3 bases, and 13 bases lay in between. The CDR3 covers 15 residues. Germline CDR1 and CDR2: LNHNV and YYDKDF (reference sequence). The DNA for the CDR3 is TGTGCCACCAGCAGAGTACCGACACTTTACTACGAGCAGTACTTC. This codes for CATSRVPTLYYEQYF.

As concerns this clonotype: This could be a read error, since a much larger clone is one nucleotide away. The CDR3 end shows no conserved phenylalanine or tryptophan, and so a read error is likely. The CDR3 protein is CSARRDRLYGYTV. The CDR3 nucleotides are TGCAGTGCTAGAAGGGACAGGCTCTATGGCTACACCGTC. The chain links TRBV20-1 to TRBJ1-2; TRBD1 matches 8 bases. Germline V gene sequence: CDR1 DFQATT, CDR2 SNEGSKA (reference sequence). The CDR3 totals 13 residues. Losses at the gene ends were 2 bases for V and 4 bases for J; bases not matched to a gene: 3.

This clonotype has more than one count but fewer than ten. The gene calls are TRBV3-1 and TRBJ1-2; D ambiguous. The CDR3 runs 13 residues. V lost 4 bases to trimming and J lost 5 bases, with 11 bases between them. Germline values: CDR1 LGHDT, CDR2 YNNKEL (reference sequence). The CDR3 is CASSLGAEYGYTF. The CDR3 DNA sequence: TGTGCCAGCAGCCTTGGAGCGGAGTATGGCTACACCTTC.

Ten or more counts support this clonotype. The chain carries TRBV6-1 and TRBJ1-2; D is unclear. Trimming took off 0 bases at V and 1 base at J, with 3 bases between the two ends. This CDR3 is 13 amino acids long. Germline-derived CDR1 and CDR2 are MNHNS and SASEGT. CDR3: CASSEAHNYGYTF. Written as DNA, the CDR3 is TGTGCCAGCAGTGAAGCGCATAACTATGGCTACACCTTC.